This T cell receptor (beta chain) was sequenced during a study of control samples from healthy donors and cancer patients. This CDR3 comprises 14 residues. Germline CDR1 is MRHNA and CDR2 is SNTAGT. V shed 4 bases and J 7 bases; nucleotides not matched to a gene: 6. This clone is categorized as medium-sized. Clones were read by immunoSEQ multiplex PCR, and TCRdb kept only the in-frame ones, dropping some. This sample yields about 170,000 clones, of which 91% are seen a single time; about 1.4% belongs to the top ten. This chain links TRBV6-4 with TRBJ2-2, with TRBD1 matching 7 bases. Material: blood. The sequence came from a woman in her 30s in good health. CDR3 loop: CASSGTGDDGELFF. The CDR3 DNA is TGTGCCAGCAGTGGAACAGGGGACGACGGGGAGCTGTTTTTT.